This T cell receptor (beta chain) was retrieved from a study of CD8+ T cells in alopecia areata (dated by TCRdb to the late 2010s). In the study overall: The treated patients, all with moderate-to-severe alopecia areata, were enrolled in an open-label pilot trial of oral tofacitinib given at 5 to 10 mg twice daily. Tofacitinib was administered for 6 to 18 months, and 6 months of follow-up off drug were then conducted to assess delayed response and recurrence. In both human patients and the C3H/HeJ mouse model, the study applied high-throughput TCRbeta sequencing to look at T cell clonal expansion in alopecia areata. Scalp tissue and sorted CD4+ and CD8+ peripheral blood T cells from patchy and totalis/universalis alopecia areata patients and from healthy controls were covered by human TCRbeta sequencing. Biopsies were taken from tofacitinib-treated patients at baseline and again at 4 and 24 weeks into treatment, and several of those patients also had a later scalp biopsy. Clonality in the scalp was compared among normal scalp (n=4), patchy alopecia areata scalp (n=8), and alopecia totalis/universalis scalp (n=8). RNA came from the PAXgene miRNA kit for fixed scalp, the miRNeasy kit for PBMCs, and the RNeasy kit for mouse skin. TCRbeta CDR3 regions were amplified by immunoSEQ multiplex PCR with 35 Vbeta forward and 13 Jbeta reverse primers.

Library prep was done by the immunoSEQ multiplex PCR assay. For TCR sequencing, RNA was extracted from every sample and reverse transcribed into cDNA to serve as template. First-strand cDNA was synthesized with SuperScript III using a 2:1 mix of oligo-dT and random hexamers. A synthetic immune receptor repertoire was used to gauge amplification bias, and whatever bias remained was removed computationally. From the authors' description of their analysis: Raw reads were preprocessed to remove errors, and CDR3 was defined by IMGT conventions from the conserved cysteine to phenylalanine. Clonality was computed by normalizing Shannon entropy by log2 of the number of productive unique TCRs and subtracting the result from 1. Scalp TCRbeta sequences were cross-referenced with sorted blood CD4 and CD8 repertoires so that the CD4 or CD8 identity of scalp clones could be inferred. Imported from immuneACCESS, the table was reduced by TCRdb to in-frame sequences with V and J called. These copies leave out some clones; in studies compared against another copy, an unresolved V gene accounts for under half, and the cause of the remainder is not known. From that table come the V and J calls and clone size; the DNA was used to work out D and trimming. This sample has about 180,000 clones in its table, and roughly 60% of those were observed once. The ten biggest clones cover around 1.8% of the sample.

Broader findings and caveats from the paper: Compared with normal scalp, lesional scalp, particularly in alopecia totalis/universalis, had higher clonality and more expanded CD8+ clones, which suggests antigenic drive. Unlike mouse skin, which is dominated by gammadelta T cells, normal human skin has resident alphabeta T cells that are also sequenced, and this complicates analysis of the scalp TCR repertoire. Compared with mice, TCR sequences shared between patients were less clear, possibly partly because of HLA diversity across the patient population.

A remark on this clone: Its antigen has not been determined. Nothing much larger sits one base from this clone, and base qualities are not available.

The germline V gene yields SQVTM for CDR1 and ANQGSEA for CDR2. The V end loses 5 bases and the J end loses 5 bases, and a stretch of 5 bases separates them. The CDR3 contains 10 residues, cysteine and phenylalanine counted. Only CDR3 DNA is held: 30 bases, read in frame from base 1. Taken with the paper, the label for time point translates to: baseline before oral tofacitinib. Peripheral blood and lesional scalp punch biopsies were obtained from patients with alopecia areata. PBMCs were separated by density centrifugation and stained for CD3, CD4 and CD8, after which CD4+ and CD8+ T cells were sorted on a FACSAria.

The sequenced sample was CD4+ T cells sorted from blood, obtained at week 0. The sequence joins TRBV29-1 to TRBJ2-3, with the D gene too uncertain to name. The TCR originated in a human donor with alopecia areata. DNA sequence: TGCAGCGTTTCGGAAGATACGCAGTATTTT. This sequence encodes CSVSEDTQYF.